This TCR beta chain was retrieved from a study of regulatory T cells in long-lasting Graves disease (dated by TCRdb to the early 2020s). Context from the whole study: Antithyroid drugs had been taken for less than 3 months by newly diagnosed Graves' disease patients. Persistent Graves' disease patients were compared with newly diagnosed Graves' disease patients by peripheral blood TCR sequencing and RNA sequencing. The study was conducted in China and was registered as a clinical trial. A total of roughly 35 samples underwent TCR sequencing: 13 from persistent and around 20 from newly diagnosed Graves' disease patients. Broad study findings and their caveats: TRBV28, TRBJ1-2 and TRBJ2-5 were preferentially used in persistent disease, while TRBV20-1 and TRBJ2-1 were favored in newly diagnosed disease. Persistent Graves' disease patients showed lower TCR Shannon entropy and fewer highly expanded clones than newly diagnosed patients, suggesting clonal expansion. Peripheral blood alone was examined, since thyroid tissue, which constituted the primary lesion, could not be accessed. Sequencing and analysis were limited to the TCR beta chain. As a limitation, the authors acknowledged that the small sample size may reduce accuracy. Persistent patients shared more public clonotypes among themselves (around 3,000) than newly diagnosed patients did (approximately 970).

The sample's time point, from its label and the paper: newly diagnosed GD, antithyroid drugs for less than 3 months. RNA was extracted from PBMCs in TRIzol for both TCR sequencing and RNA sequencing. Graves' disease was diagnosed according to American Thyroid Association guidelines. The patients came from an endocrinology department in Xi'an, China. Each patient gave roughly 8.4 milliliters of peripheral blood, collected in an EDTA anticoagulant tube. Ficoll Paque Plus density gradient separation was used to isolate PBMCs, and no further T cell sorting was done. An Agilent 2100 Bioanalyzer and agarose gel were used to check RNA quality, while a NanoDrop 2000 measured RNA concentration. The library was obtained by multiplex PCR. TCRdb names Illumina HiSeq 4000 as the instrument used. CDR3 regions were amplified by Arm-PCR with iRepertoire HTBI primers to construct TCR beta libraries. Before sequencing, the PCR products underwent gel purification. The authors' pipeline ran thus. A total of some 65 TRBV and 14 TRBJ segments were identified across samples and were used for gene usage analysis of CDR3 amino acid clonotypes. Filtered high-quality paired reads were merged into contigs using COPE and FqMerger. BLAST was used to align contigs to IMGT TRBV, TRBD and TRBJ reference genes, and CDR3 was defined according to IMGT. Clonotypes above 0.1% frequency were classified as highly expanded clones. Shannon entropy served as the measure of repertoire diversity, while the Gini coefficient captured V-J evenness. Public clonotypes were defined as clonotypes shared by more than one individual. In TCRdb, the public reads were trimmed at Q25 with fastp and aligned with MiXCR, with productive beta chains retained. Here each entry gathers all rows of one CDR3 protein and keeps the most common genes and DNA. For this entry, the V and J calls and clone size follow TCRdb and not the study's own pipeline. The sample contains 350,000 to 450,000 distinct CDR3 sequences, about an eighth of them found a single time. About 20% of the sample comes from the top ten.

With regard to this clonotype: Its antigen specificity is not known. One base away there is no much larger clone; base qualities are not given.

The CDR3, from cysteine to phenylalanine, totals 13 residues. CDR3 DNA is the only sequence kept; it has 39 bases, read in frame from the first base. V loses 7 bases of germline sequence and J loses 8 bases, and the interval between the two ends is 18 bases. CDR1 DFQATT and CDR2 SNEGSKA were looked up in the germline V gene (reference sequence). These data are also associated with another study on T cells in Graves' hyperthyroidism and ophthalmopathy. The second study's authors report: Stable Graves' hyperthyroidism was defined as no progression to ophthalmopathy during 18 months of follow-up. Hyperthyroidism patients were newly diagnosed, with disease duration under 2 months, and aged 18 to 65 years. Any patient with an uncontrolled infection, another autoimmune disease, pregnancy or lactation was excluded. Diagnoses relied on clinical symptoms, serum thyroxine and TRAb, thyroid ultrasound and orbital computed tomography. For the first round of RT-PCR on the TCR CDR3, the HTBI primer set was used together with the Qiagen OneStep RT-PCR kit. Most expanded thyroid clonotypes (frequency above 0.001) were also found in blood, which suggests that blood repertoires may mirror thyroid immune responses. A model built on a 13 V-J signature distinguished ophthalmopathy from stable hyperthyroidism, reaching 85% to 90% sensitivity and around 82% specificity in cross-validation and 80%/75% in testing. During validation, the model predicted progression to ophthalmopathy a median of approximately 6.5 months ahead of onset, with around 71% sensitivity and around 73% specificity. To identify TCR V-J signatures that set the groups apart, the researchers used a discovery cohort of more than 95 patients, made up of some 41 with Graves' ophthalmopathy and about 55 with stable Graves' hyperthyroidism. Prospective prediction of ophthalmopathy was tested in an independent validation cohort of some 20 hyperthyroidism patients and 17 patients who later progressed to ophthalmopathy. The 100 discovery patients were randomly divided into training and test sets at a 7:3 ratio. In addition, the study compared T-cell repertoires in thyroid tissue and in blood from a handful of Graves' hyperthyroidism patients. Once sampling was done, hyperthyroidism patients were given methimazole at a starting dose of 30 mg daily, whereas ophthalmopathy patients were given high-dose intravenous methylprednisolone. Libraries were constructed in a second round of multiplex PCR, after which size selection and purification were performed. The libraries were sequenced on an Illumina HiSeq2000 using paired-end 100 bp reads. SOAPnuke was used to process the raw data, with reads discarded if the reads contained adapters or uncalled bases, had a mean Phred below 15, or lacked an exact constant-primer or identifier match. High-quality paired reads were merged with COPE v1.2.5, and unique nucleotide sequences were defined as clonotypes. MiTCR v1.1 was used to align the clonotypes against IMGT TRBV, TRBD and TRBJ reference segments. The analysis included only V-J combinations with a frequency above 0.0001, which together covered roughly 99% of the repertoires. A TCS score was defined as the ratio of F50 (clonal expansion) to E x V (chaos), with BLOSUM62-based TCRdist applied between CDR3 peptides within each V-J. Welch's t-statistics and random forest reduced 450 to 600 V-J features to about 13, which were used in a naive Bayes classifier (R e1071). Sample size was not statistically predetermined, and investigators were not blinded to group allocation. The paper reports TCR Vbeta CDR3 sequencing of over 130 peripheral blood samples: 43 ophthalmopathy, under 80 hyperthyroidism and 17 progressor patients.

The chain is made from TRBV20-1 and TRBJ2-1; the D gene is possibly TRBD2, with 7 bases matching. This receptor was obtained from a woman between 18 and 30 years old with Graves disease. Donor details come from another sample of the same person, matched by shared clones. Source: peripheral blood mononuclear cells (PBMCs), taken at new diagnosis, from a patient treated with antithyroid drugs. CDR3 region: CSGSEGGPDEQFF. The base sequence is TGCAGTGGCTCGGAGGGGGGGCCCGATGAGCAGTTCTTC.